One sample yielded the 14 T cell receptor beta chains listed below, sequenced in a study of a mutant IDH1 vaccine in newly diagnosed glioma. Sequencing was performed with immunoSEQ multiplex PCR; in TCRdb, only in-frame clones are kept and a portion is missing. The table has tens of thousands of clones, 80% seen once. Time point noted: week 23, last vaccination. A single vaccine dose contained 300 ug of mutant IDH1 20-mer peptide, and topical imiquimod was used with it. These receptors have no identified antigens. The sequenced sample was PBMCs, obtained from a glioma patient whose treatment included an IDH1 peptide vaccine. These receptors were taken from a man aged 40-50 years with glioma.

The rearrangement links TRBV2 to TRBJ2-1; D may correspond to TRBD1 or TRBD2 (5 bases each). V was clipped by 7 bases and J by 3 bases, with 13 bases between them. The CDR3 runs to 14 residues. The germline CDR1 and CDR2 sequences are SNHLY and FYNNEI. CDR3 residues: CASKLGPHYNEQFF. The CDR3 region has the DNA TGTGCCAGCAAATTGGGACCGCACTACAATGAGCAGTTCTTC.

The rearrangement links TRBV6-1 to TRBJ2-1, with 14 bases aligning to TRBD2. Germline lookup yields CDR1 MNHNS and CDR2 SASEGT. The V gene end was trimmed by 6 bases and the J gene end by 10 bases; junction bases not matched to a gene: 5. The CDR3 has 14 amino acids. For the CDR3, the DNA is TGTGCCAGCAGGACTAGCGGGGGGGCCGGAGAGCAGTTCTTC. Its protein product is CASRTSGGAGEQFF.

This rearrangement joins TRBV6-5 to TRBJ2-7; either TRBD1 or TRBD2 may supply D (5 bases each). This CDR3 region has 15 residues. The V end was cut by 2 bases, the J end by 0 bases, with 11 bases between. CDR1 is MNHEY and CDR2 is SVGAGI in the germline V gene. The CDR3 region is CASSYPGAGSYEQYF. CDR3 nucleotide sequence: TGTGCCAGCAGTTACCCCGGGGCCGGCTCCTACGAGCAGTACTTC.

The chain recombines TRBV7-9 with TRBJ1-2, with no clear D. There are 12 residues in the CDR3. CDR1 is SEHNR, CDR2 FQNEAQ, per germline (reference sequence). Trimming left V 5 bases short and J 6 bases short, with 10 bases between. CDR3 coding DNA: TGTGCCAGCAGCCTCGCCGCTGATGGCTACACCTTC. This encodes CASSLAADGYTF.

The chain's CDR3 is CASTENTGELFF. The CDR3 coding sequence is TGCGCCAGCACAGAGAACACCGGGGAGCTGTTTTTT. This chain connects TRBV5-1 to TRBJ2-2; D gene unclear. The V end lost 6 bases, the J end lost 1 base, and 4 bases lay between the germline ends. Germline loops: CDR1 SGHRS, CDR2 YFSETQ. This CDR3 spans 12 amino acids.

This clone appeared a few times. This sequence joins TRBV7-2 and TRBJ2-7; 8 bases agree with TRBD1. V gave up 6 bases and J gave up 5 bases; unmatched junction bases: 6. The CDR3 totals 13 residues. Germline CDR1 reads SGHTA; CDR2 reads FQGNSA. As DNA, the CDR3 is TGTGCCAGCAGACTCTGGACAGGGAACGAGCAGTACTTC. It specifies CASRLWTGNEQYF.

The sample holds one count of this clone. The V call is TRBV14, the J call TRBJ2-2, with 8 bases fitting TRBD1. Per the germline V gene, CDR1 is SGHDN and CDR2 is FVKESK. The CDR3 totals 17 residues. The trim removed 0 bases at V and 7 bases at J, leaving 10 bases unmatched. DNA of the CDR3: TGTGCCAGCAGCCAAGATACCCAGGGGGCGCGGGTCGGGGAGCTGTTTTTT. Translating gives CASSQDTQGARVGELFF.

The chain links TRBV9 to TRBJ2-2, with TRBD1 as a possible D gene (6 bases). The germline V gene has CDR1 SGDLS and CDR2 YYNGEE. This CDR3 region has 15 residues. V was cut by 3 bases and J by 5 bases, with 14 bases left in between. CDR3 DNA sequence: TGTGCCAGCAGCGGGAGCCAGGGGCGAACCGGGGAGCTGTTTTTT. Translated, it gives CASSGSQGRTGELFF.

The rearrangement uses TRBV4-1 and TRBJ1-1; no firm D call. CDR1 is MGHRA and CDR2 is YSYEKL in the germline V gene. Deletions cut 9 bases from V and 1 base from J, with 15 bases between. This CDR3 comprises 14 residues. Written as DNA, the CDR3 is TGCGCCAGTCACCCGGTCGTGGAGAACACTGAAGCTTTCTTT. Translation gives CASHPVVENTEAFF.

This rearrangement joins TRBV6-5 to TRBJ2-2; D is possibly TRBD1 (6 bases). V was trimmed by 4 bases and J by 3 bases, leaving 9 bases between them. The CDR3 has 14 residues. Germline CDR1 MNHEY, CDR2 SVGAGI. The CDR3 region has the DNA TGTGCCAGCAGTTGGAACAGGGACACCGGGGAGCTGTTTTTT. Its translation: CASSWNRDTGELFF.

In this sample, this clone turned up once. This chain joins TRBV15 and TRBJ2-7, with D maybe TRBD1 (6 bases). Germline V gene data show CDR1 as LNHNV and CDR2 as YYDKDF (reference sequence). Between the trimmed V and J ends, which lost 1 base and 0 bases, there was a span of 10 bases. This CDR3 has 15 residues. The CDR3 loop is CATSRGQASSYEQYF. DNA for the CDR3: TGTGCCACCAGCAGAGGACAGGCTAGCTCCTACGAGCAGTACTTC.

The V gene is TRBV9, the J gene TRBJ2-5; 9 nucleotides agree with TRBD2. The V segment lost 3 bases and the J segment 4 bases; nucleotides outside the gene matches: 7. Germline values: CDR1 SGDLS, CDR2 YYNGEE. The CDR3 runs 15 residues. DNA for the CDR3: TGTGCCAGCAGCGCAAGAGCGGGGGGAAGAGAGACCCAGTACTTC. This encodes CASSARAGGRETQYF.

In DNA form, the CDR3 reads TGTGCCAGCATCCCTGACAGGGGTTTCACTGAAGCTTTCTTT. It specifies CASIPDRGFTEAFF. The chain is built from TRBV6-5 and TRBJ1-1; TRBD1 aligns across 8 bases. CDR3 size: 14 residues. J lost 4 bases, V lost 7 bases, and 8 bases had no gene match. Looked up from germline, CDR1 is MNHEY and CDR2 is SVGAGI.

This clone was picked up one time. The chain links TRBV5-6 to TRBJ1-2; weak D call: TRBD1 (5 bases). The CDR3 runs 15 residues. Trimming removed 4 bases at V and 0 bases at J, with 13 bases between. The V gene's germline CDR1 is SGHDT and CDR2 YYEEEE. CDR3 bases: TGTGCCAGCAGCGTGGGACGGCGAGCTAACTATGGCTACACCTTC. It specifies CASSVGRRANYGYTF.